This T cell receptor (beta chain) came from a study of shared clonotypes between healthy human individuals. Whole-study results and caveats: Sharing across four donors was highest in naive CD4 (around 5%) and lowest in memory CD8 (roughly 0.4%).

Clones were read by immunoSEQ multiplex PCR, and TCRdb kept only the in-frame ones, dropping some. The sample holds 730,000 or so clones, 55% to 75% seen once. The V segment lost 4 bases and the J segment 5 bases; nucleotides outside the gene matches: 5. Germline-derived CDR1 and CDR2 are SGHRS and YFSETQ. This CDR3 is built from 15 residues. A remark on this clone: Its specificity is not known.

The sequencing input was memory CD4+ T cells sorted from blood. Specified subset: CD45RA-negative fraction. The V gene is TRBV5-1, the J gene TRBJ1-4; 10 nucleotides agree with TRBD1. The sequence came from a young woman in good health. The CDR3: CASSHGTGENEKLFF. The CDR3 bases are TGCGCCAGCAGCCATGGGACAGGGGAAAATGAAAAACTGTTTTTT. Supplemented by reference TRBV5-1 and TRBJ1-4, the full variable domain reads KAGVTQTPRYLIKTRGQQVTLSCSPISGHRSVSWYQQTPGQGLQFLFEYFSETQRNKGNFPGRFSGRQFSNSRSEMNVSTLELGDSALYLCASSHGTGENEKLFFGSGTQLSVL.